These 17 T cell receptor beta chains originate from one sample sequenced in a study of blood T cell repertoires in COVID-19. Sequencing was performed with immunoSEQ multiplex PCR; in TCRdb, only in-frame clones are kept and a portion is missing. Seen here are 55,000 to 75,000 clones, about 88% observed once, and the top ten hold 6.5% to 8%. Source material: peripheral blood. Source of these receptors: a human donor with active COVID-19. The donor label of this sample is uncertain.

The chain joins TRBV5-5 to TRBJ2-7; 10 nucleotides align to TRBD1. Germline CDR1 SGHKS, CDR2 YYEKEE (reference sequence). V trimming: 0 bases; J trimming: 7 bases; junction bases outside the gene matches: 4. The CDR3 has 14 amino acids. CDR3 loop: CASSLVGQGLEQYF. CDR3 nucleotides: TGTGCCAGCAGCTTGGTGGGACAGGGGTTGGAGCAGTACTTC.

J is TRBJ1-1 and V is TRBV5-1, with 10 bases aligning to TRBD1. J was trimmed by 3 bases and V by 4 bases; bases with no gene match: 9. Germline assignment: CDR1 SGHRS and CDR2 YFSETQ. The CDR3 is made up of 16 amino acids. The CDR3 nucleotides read TGCGCCAGCAGCGCCGGGACAGGGGTGGCCTACACTGAAGCTTTCTTT. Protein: CASSAGTGVAYTEAFF.

The DNA of the CDR3 is TGTGCCAGTAGTATAAGTAGGTGGGGCCCTAGCTCCTACAATGAGCAGTTCTTC. This sequence encodes CASSISRWGPSSYNEQFF. The chain is built from TRBV19 and TRBJ2-1; D possibly corresponds to TRBD1 (5 bases). CDR1 and CDR2 from the germline V gene are LNHDA and SQIVND (reference sequence). Trimming took 2 bases from V and 0 from J, leaving 17 bases between them. The CDR3 is 18 amino acids.

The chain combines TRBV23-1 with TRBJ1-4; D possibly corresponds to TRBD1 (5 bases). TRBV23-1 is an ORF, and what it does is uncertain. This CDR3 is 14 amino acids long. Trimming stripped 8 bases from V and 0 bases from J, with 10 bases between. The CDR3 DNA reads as TGCGCCAGCCCCACGGGGGCAACTAATGAAAAACTGTTTTTT. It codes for CASPTGATNEKLFF.

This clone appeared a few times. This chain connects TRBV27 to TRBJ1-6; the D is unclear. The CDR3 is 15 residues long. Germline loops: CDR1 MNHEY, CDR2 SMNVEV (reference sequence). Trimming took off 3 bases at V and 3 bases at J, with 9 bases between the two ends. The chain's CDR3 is CASSLVSGYNSPLHF. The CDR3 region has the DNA TGTGCCAGCAGTTTGGTTTCAGGCTATAATTCACCCCTCCACTTT.

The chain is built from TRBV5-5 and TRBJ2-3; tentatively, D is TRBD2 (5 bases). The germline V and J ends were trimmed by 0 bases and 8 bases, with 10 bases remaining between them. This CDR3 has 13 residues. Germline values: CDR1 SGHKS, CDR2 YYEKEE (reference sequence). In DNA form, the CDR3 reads TGTGCCAGCAGCTTGGGGAGCGGATTTACGCAGTATTTT. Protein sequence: CASSLGSGFTQYF.

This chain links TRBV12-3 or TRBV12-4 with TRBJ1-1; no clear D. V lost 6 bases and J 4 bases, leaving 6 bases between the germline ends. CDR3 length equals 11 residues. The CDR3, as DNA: TGTGCCAGCAGCCAAGCCACTGAAGCTTTCTTT. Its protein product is CASSQATEAFF.

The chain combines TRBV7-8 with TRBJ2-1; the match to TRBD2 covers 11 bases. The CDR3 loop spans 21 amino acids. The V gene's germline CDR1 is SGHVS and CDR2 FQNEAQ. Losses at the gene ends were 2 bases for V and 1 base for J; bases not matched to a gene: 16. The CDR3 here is CASSLILYGTSGLKSYNEQFF. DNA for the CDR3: TGTGCCAGCAGCTTAATTTTGTATGGGACTAGCGGCCTGAAGTCCTACAATGAGCAGTTCTTC.

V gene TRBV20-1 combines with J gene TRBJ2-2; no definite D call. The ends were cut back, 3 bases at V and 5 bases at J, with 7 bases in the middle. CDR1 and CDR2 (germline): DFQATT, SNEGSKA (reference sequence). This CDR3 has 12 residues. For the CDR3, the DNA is TGCAGTGCTAGTGTTCATACCGGGGAGCTGTTTTTT. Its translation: CSASVHTGELFF.

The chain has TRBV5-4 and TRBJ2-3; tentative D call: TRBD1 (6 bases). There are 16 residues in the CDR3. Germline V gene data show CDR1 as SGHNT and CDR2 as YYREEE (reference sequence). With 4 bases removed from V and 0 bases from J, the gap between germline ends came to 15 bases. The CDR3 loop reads CASSPAGGPSTDTQYF. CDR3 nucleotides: TGTGCCAGCAGCCCGGCTGGGGGCCCTAGCACAGATACGCAGTATTTT.

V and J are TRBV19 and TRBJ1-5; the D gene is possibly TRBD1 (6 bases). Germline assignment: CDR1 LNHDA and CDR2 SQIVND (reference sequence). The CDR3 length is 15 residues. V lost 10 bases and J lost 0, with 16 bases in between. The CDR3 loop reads CATKGGENSNQPQHF. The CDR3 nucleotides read TGTGCCACCAAGGGGGGGGAGAATAGCAATCAGCCCCAGCATTTT.

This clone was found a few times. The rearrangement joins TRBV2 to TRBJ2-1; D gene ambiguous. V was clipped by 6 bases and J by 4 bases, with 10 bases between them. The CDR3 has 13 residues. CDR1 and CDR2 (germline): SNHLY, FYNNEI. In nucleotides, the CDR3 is TGTGCCAGCAGCGTATCCGAGTACAATGAGCAGTTCTTC. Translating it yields CASSVSEYNEQFF.

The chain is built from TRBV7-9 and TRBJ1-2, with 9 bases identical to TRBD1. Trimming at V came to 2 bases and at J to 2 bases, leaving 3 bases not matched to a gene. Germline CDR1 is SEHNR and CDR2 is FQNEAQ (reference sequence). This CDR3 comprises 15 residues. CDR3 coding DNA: TGTGCCAGCAGCTTACTCGGACAGGGGAACTATGGCTACACCTTC. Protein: CASSLLGQGNYGYTF. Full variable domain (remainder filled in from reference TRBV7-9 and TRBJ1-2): DTGVSQNPRHKITKRGQNVTFRCDPISEHNRLYWYRQTLGQGPEFLTYFQNEAQLEKSRLLSDRFSAERPKGSFSTLEIQRTEQGDSAMYLCASSLLGQGNYGYTFGSGTRLTVV.

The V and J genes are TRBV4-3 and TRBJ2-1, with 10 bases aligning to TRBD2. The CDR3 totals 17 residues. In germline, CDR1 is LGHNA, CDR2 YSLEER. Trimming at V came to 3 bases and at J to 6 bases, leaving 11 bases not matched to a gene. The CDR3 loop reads CASSQSRGTSVLNEQFF. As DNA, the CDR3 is TGCGCCAGCAGCCAGAGCCGCGGGACTAGCGTCCTCAATGAGCAGTTCTTC.

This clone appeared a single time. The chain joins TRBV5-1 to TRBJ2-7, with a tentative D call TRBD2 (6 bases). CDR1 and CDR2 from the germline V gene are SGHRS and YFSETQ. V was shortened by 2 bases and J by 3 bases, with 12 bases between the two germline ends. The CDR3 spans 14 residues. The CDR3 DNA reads TGCGCCAGCAGCTTTGACGGGAGAAACTACGAGCAGTACTTC. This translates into CASSFDGRNYEQYF.

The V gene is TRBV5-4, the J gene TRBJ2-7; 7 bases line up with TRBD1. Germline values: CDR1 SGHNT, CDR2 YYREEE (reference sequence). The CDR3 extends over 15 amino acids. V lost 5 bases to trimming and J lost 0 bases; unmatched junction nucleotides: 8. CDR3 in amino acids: CASRERQGSSYEQYF. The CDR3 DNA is TGTGCCAGCAGGGAACGACAGGGAAGCTCCTACGAGCAGTACTTC.

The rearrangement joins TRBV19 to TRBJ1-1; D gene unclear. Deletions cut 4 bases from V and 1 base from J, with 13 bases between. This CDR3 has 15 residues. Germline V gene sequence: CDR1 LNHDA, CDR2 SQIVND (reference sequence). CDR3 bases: TGTGCCAGTAGTAGATCGGGGTTAGGGAACACTGAAGCTTTCTTT. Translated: CASSRSGLGNTEAFF.